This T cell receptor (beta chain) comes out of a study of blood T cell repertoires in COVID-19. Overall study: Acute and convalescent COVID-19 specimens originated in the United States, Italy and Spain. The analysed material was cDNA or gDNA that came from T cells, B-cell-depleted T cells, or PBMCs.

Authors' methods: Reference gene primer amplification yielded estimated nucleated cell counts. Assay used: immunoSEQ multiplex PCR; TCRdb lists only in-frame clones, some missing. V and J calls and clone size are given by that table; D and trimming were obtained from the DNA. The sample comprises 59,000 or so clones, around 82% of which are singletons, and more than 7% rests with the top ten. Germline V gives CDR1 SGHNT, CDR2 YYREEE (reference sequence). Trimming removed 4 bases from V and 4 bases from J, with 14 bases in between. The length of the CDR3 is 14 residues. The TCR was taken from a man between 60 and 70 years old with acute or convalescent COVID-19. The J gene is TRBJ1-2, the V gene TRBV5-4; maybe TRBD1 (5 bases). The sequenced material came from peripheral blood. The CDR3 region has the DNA TGTGCCAGCAGCCGTGGAGGGGAATCCTATGGCTACACCTTC. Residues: CASSRGGESYGYTF.